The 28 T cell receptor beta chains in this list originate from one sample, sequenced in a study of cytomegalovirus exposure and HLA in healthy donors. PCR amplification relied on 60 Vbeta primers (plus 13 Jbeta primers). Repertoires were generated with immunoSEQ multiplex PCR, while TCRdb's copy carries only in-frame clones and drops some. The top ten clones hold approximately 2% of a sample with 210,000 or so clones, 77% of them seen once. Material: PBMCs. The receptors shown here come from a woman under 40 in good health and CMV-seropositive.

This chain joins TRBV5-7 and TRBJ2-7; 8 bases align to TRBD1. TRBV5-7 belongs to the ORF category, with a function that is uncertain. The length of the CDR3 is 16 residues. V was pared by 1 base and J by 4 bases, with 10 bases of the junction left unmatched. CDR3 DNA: TGTGCCAGCAGCTTGCCAAGGACAGGGAATTCTTACGAGCAGTACTTC. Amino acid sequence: CASSLPRTGNSYEQYF.

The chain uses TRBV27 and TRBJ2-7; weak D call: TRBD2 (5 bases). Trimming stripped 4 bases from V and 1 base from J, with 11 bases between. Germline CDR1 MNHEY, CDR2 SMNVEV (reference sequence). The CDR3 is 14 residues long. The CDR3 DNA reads TGTGCCAGCAGTTCGGGGTTCCTGTCCTACGAGCAGTACTTC. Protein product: CASSSGFLSYEQYF.

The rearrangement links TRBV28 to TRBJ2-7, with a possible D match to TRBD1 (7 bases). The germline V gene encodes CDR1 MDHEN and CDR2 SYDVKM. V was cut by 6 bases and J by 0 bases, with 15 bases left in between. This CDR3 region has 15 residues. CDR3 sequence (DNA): TGTGCCAGCAGCCCAGGGGGGCTTCCCTCCTACGAGCAGTACTTC. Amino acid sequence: CASSPGGLPSYEQYF.

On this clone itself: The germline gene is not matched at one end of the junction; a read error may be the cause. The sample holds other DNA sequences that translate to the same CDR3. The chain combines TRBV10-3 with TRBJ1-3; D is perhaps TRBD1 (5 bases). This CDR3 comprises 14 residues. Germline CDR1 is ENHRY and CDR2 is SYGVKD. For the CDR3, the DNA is TGCGCCTCCGGCGGGGGAAGCTCTGGAAACACCATATATTTT. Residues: CASGGGSSGNTIYF.

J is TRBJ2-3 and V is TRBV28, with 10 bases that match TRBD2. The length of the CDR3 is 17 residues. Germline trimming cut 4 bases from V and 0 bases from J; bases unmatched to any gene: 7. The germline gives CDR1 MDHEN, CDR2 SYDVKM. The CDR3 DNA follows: TGTGCCAGCAGTTCATGGACTAGCGGAGGCAGCACAGATACGCAGTATTTT. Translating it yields CASSSWTSGGSTDTQYF.

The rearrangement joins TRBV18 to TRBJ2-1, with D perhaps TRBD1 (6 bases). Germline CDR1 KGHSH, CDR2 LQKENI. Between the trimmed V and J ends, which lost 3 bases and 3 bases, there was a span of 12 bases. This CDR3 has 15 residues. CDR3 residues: CASSPPRQVYNEQFF. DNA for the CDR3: TGTGCCAGCTCACCCCCTAGACAGGTCTACAATGAGCAGTTCTTC.

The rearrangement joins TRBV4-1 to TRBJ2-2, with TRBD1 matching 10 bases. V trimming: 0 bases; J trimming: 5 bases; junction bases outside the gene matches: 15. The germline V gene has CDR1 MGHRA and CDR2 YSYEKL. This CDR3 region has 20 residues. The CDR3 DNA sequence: TGCGCCAGCAGCCAAGATCCACTCCGCCCGGGACAGGGGAATACCGGGGAGCTGTTTTTT. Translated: CASSQDPLRPGQGNTGELFF.

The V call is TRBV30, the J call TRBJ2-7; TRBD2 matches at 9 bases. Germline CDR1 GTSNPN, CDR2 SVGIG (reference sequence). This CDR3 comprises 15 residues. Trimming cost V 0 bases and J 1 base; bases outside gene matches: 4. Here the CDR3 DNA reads TGTGCCTGGAGTGTACGGCTAGCGGGGTCCTACGAGCAGTACTTC. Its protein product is CAWSVRLAGSYEQYF. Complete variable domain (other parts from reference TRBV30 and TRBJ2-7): SQTIHQWPATLVQPVGSPLSLECTVEGTSNPNLYWYRQAAGRGLQLLFYSVGIGQISSEVPQNLSASRPQDRQFILSSKKLLLSDSGFYLCAWSVRLAGSYEQYFGPGTRLTVT.

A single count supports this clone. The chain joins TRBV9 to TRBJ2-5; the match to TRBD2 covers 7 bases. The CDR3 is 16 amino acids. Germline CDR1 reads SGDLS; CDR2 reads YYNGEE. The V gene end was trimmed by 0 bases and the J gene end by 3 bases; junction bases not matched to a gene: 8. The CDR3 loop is CASSVAGGLGEETQYF. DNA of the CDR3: TGTGCCAGCAGCGTAGCGGGAGGTCTGGGGGAAGAGACCCAGTACTTC.

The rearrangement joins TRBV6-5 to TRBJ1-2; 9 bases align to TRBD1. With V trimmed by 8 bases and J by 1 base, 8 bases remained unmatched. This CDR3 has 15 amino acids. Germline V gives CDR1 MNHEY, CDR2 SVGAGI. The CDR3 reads CASGGQGPLNYGYTF. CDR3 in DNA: TGTGCCAGCGGGGGACAGGGCCCCCTTAACTATGGCTACACCTTC.

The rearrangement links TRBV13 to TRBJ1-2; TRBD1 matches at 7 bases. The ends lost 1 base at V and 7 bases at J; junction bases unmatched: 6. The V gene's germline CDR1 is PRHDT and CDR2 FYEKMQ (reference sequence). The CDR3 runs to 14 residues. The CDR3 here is CASSLDRTGGGYTF. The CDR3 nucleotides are TGTGCCAGCAGCTTAGACCGGACAGGCGGTGGCTACACCTTC. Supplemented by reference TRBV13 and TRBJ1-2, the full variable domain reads AAGVIQSPRHLIKEKRETATLKCYPIPRHDTVYWYQQGPGQDPQFLISFYEKMQSDKGSIPDRFSAQQFSDYHSELNMSSLELGDSALYFCASSLDRTGGGYTFGSGTRLTVV.

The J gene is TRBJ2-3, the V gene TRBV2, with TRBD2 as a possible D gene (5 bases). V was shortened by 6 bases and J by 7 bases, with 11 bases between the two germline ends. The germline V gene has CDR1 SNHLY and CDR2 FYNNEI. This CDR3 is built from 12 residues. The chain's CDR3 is CASRDSSNTQYF. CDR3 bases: TGTGCCAGCAGGGACTCCTCGAATACGCAGTATTTT.

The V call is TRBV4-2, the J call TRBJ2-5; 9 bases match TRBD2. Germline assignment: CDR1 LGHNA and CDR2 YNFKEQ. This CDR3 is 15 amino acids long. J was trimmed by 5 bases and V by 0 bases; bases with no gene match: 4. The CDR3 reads CASSQEGAGGETQYF. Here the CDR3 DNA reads TGTGCCAGCAGCCAAGAAGGGGCGGGAGGGGAGACCCAGTACTTC.

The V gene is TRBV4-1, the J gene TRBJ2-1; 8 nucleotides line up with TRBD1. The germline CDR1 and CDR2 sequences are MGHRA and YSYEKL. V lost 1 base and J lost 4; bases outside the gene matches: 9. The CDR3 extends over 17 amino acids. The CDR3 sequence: CASSQAGQGLIYNEQFF. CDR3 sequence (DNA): TGCGCCAGCAGCCAAGCAGGACAGGGCCTAATTTACAATGAGCAGTTCTTC.

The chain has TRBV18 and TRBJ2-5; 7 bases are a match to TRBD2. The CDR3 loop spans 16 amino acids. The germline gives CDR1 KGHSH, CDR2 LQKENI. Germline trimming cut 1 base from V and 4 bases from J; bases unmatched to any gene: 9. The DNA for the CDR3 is TGTGCCAGCTCACCACAGGCGGGAGCGACGATAGAGACCCAGTACTTC. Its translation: CASSPQAGATIETQYF.

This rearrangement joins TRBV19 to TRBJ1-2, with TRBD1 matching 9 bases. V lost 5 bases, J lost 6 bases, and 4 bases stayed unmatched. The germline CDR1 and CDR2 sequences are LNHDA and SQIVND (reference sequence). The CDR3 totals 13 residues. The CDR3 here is CASSPDRGNGYTF. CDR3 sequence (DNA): TGTGCCAGTAGTCCAGACAGGGGGAATGGCTACACCTTC. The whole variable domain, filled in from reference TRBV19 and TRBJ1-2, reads DGGITQSPKYLFRKEGQNVTLSCEQNLNHDAMYWYRQDPGQGLRLIYYSQIVNDFQKGDIAEGYSVSREKKESFPLTVTSAQKNPTAFYLCASSPDRGNGYTFGSGTRLTVV.

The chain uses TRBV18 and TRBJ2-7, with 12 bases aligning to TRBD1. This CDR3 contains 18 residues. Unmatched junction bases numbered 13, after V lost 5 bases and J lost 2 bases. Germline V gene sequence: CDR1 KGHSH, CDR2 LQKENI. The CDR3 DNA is TGTGCCAGCTCATCGGCCGGGACAGGGGGCGCAGTGCCCTACGAGCAGTACTTC. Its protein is CASSSAGTGGAVPYEQYF.

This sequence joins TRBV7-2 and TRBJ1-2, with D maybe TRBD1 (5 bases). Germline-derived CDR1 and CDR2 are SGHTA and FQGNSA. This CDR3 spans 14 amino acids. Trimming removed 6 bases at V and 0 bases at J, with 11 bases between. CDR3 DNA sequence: TGTGCCAGCAGTGCCGGGGGGGCTAACTATGGCTACACCTTC. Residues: CASSAGGANYGYTF.

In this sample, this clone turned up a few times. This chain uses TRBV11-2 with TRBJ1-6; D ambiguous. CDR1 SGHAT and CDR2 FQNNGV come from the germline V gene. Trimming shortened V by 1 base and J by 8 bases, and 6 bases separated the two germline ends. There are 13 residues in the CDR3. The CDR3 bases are TGTGCCAGCAGCTTAGGGAGGGATTCACCCCTCCACTTT. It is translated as CASSLGRDSPLHF.

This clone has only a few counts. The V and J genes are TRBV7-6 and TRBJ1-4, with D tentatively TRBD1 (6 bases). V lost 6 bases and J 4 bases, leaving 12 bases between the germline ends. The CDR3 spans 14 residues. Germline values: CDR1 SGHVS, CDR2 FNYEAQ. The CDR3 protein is CASRTGTSNEKLFF. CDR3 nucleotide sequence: TGTGCCAGCAGGACCGGGACAAGTAATGAAAAACTGTTTTTT.

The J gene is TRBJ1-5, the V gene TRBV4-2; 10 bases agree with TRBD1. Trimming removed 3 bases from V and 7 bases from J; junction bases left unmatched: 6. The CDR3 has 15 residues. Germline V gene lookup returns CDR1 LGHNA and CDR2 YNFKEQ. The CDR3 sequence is CASSQRQGAEQPQHF. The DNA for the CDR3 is TGTGCCAGCAGCCAGAGACAGGGGGCTGAACAGCCCCAGCATTTT.

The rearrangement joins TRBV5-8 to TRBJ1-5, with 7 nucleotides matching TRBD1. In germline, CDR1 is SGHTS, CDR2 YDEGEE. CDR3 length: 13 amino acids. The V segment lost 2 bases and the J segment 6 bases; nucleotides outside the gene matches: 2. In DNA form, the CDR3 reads TGTGCCAGCAGCTTAAAGGGGGCTCAGCCCCAGCATTTT. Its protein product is CASSLKGAQPQHF.

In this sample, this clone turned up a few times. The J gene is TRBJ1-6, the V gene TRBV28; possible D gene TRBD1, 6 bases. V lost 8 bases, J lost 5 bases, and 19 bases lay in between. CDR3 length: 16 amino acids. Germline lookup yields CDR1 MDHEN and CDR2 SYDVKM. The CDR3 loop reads CASFGRGAIHNSPLHF. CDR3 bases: TGTGCCAGCTTCGGGCGGGGGGCCATCCATAATTCACCCCTCCACTTT.

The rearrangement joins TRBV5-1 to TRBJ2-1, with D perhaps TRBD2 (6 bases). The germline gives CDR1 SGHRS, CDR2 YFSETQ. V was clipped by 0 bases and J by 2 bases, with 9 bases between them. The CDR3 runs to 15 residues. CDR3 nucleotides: TGCGCCAGCAGCTTGGTCGGGGGTACCTACAATGAGCAGTTCTTC. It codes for CASSLVGGTYNEQFF.

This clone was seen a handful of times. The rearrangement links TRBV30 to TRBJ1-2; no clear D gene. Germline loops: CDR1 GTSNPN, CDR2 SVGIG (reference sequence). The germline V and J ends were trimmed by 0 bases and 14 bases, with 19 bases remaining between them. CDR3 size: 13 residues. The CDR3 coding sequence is TGTGCCTGGAGTGTACCCCCGCCGCCGGCCGGGACCTTC. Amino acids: CAWSVPPPPAGTF. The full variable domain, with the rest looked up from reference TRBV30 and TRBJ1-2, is SQTIHQWPATLVQPVGSPLSLECTVEGTSNPNLYWYRQAAGRGLQLLFYSVGIGQISSEVPQNLSASRPQDRQFILSSKKLLLSDSGFYLCAWSVPPPPAGTFGSGTRLTVV.

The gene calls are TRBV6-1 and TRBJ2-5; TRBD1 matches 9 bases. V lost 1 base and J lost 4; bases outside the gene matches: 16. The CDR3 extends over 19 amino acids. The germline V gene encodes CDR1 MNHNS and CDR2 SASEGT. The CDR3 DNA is TGTGCCAGCAGTGAAGTTCGGTGGAGACAGGGGGAGAAAGCAGAGACCCAGTACTTC. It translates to CASSEVRWRQGEKAETQYF.

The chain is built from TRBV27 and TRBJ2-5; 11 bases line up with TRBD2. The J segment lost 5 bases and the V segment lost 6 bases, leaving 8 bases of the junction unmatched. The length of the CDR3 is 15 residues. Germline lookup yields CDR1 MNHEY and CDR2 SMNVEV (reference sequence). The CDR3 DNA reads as TGTGCCAGCAGCAAACTAGCGGGAGTCCGGGAGACCCAGTACTTC. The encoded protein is CASSKLAGVRETQYF.

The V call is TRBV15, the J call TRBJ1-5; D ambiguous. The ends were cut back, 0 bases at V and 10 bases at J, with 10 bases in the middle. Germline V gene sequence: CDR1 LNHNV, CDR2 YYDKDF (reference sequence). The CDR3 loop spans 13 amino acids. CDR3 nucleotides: TGTGCCACCAGCAGAGATGAGGGCTACCCCCAGCATTTT. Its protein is CATSRDEGYPQHF.